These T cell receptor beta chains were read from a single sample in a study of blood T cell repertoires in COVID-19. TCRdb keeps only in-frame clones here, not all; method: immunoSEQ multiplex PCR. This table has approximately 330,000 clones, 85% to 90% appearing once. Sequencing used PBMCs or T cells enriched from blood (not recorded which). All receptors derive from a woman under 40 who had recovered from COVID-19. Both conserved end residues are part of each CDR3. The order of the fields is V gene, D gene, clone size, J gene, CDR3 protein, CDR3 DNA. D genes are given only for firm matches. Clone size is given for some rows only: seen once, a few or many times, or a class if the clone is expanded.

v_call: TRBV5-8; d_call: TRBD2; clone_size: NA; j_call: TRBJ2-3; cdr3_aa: CASSLATLADSTDTQYF; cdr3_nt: TGTGCCAGCAGCTTGGCCACGCTAGCGGATAGCACAGATACGCAGTATTTT
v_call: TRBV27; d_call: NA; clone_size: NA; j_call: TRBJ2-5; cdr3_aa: CASSFSQGGETQYF; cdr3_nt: TGTGCCAGCAGTTTCTCTCAGGGAGGAGAGACCCAGTACTTC
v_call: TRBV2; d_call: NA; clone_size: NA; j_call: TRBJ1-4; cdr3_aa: CASRRIQAAGEKLFF; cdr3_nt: TGTGCCAGCAGACGTATACAGGCAGCGGGAGAAAAACTGTTTTTT
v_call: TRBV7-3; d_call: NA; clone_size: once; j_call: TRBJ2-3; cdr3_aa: CASSLNGLMSSTDTQYF; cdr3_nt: TGTGCCAGCAGCTTAAACGGTTTGATGTCGAGCACAGATACGCAGTATTTT
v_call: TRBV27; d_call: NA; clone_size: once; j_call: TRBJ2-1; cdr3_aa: CASSLTSIYNEQFF; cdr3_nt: TGTGCCAGCAGTTTGACTAGTATCTACAATGAGCAGTTCTTC
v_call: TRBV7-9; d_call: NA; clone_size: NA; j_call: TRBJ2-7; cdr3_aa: CASSLGGGQTDSYEQYF; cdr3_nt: TGTGCCAGCAGCTTAGGCGGAGGACAGACCGACTCCTACGAGCAGTACTTC
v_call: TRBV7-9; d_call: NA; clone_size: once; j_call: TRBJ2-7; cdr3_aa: CASSPIASSYEQYF; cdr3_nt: TGTGCCAGCAGCCCAATTGCGTCCTCCTACGAGCAGTACTTC
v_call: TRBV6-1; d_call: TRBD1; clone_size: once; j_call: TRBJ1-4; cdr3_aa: CASRTGGTSNEKLFF; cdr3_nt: TGTGCCAGCAGGACAGGGGGGACTTCGAATGAAAAACTGTTTTTT
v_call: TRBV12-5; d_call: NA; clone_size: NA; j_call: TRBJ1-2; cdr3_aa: CASGLGHTYTF; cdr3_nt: TGTGCTAGTGGTTTGGGCCATACTTACACCTTC
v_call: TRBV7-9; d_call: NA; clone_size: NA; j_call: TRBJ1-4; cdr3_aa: CASSNPGRGRLFF; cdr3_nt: TGTGCCAGCAGCAACCCGGGTCGGGGTAGACTGTTTTTT
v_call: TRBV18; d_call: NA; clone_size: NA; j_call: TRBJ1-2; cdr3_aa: CASSPNRDGYTF; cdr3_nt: TGTGCCAGCTCCCCTAACAGGGATGGCTACACCTTC
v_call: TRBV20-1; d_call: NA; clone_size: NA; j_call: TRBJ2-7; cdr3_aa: CSASPAGGNEQYF; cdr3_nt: TGCAGTGCTAGTCCGGCGGGCGGGAACGAGCAGTACTTC
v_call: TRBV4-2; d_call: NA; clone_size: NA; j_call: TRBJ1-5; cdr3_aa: CASSHVGGGSQSNQPQHF; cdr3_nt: TGTGCCAGCAGCCATGTCGGGGGGGGCTCCCAGAGCAATCAGCCCCAGCATTTT
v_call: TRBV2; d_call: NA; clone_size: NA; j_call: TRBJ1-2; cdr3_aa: CASSVQVVINGYTF; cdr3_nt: TGTGCCAGCAGTGTCCAGGTGGTCATAAATGGCTACACCTTC
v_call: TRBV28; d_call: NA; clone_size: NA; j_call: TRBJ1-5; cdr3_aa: CASILGTTGNTNQPQHF; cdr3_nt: TGTGCCAGCATCTTGGGGACCACAGGGAATACCAATCAGCCCCAGCATTTT
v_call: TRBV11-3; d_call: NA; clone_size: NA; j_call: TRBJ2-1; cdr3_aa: CASSSHPRSNEQFF; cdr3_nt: TGTGCCAGCAGCTCCCACCCTAGGAGTAATGAGCAGTTCTTC
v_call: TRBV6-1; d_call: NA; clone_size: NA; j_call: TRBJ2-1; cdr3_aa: CASSEREGTSLSEQFF; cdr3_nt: TGTGCCAGCAGTGAACGAGAGGGAACTTCCTTGTCCGAGCAGTTCTTC
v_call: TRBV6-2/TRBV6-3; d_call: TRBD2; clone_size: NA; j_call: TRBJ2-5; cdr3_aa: CASSTSGSIETQYF; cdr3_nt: TGTGCCAGCAGCACTAGCGGGAGTATAGAGACCCAGTACTTC
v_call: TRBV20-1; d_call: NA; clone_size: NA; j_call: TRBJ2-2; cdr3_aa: CSASSYATANTGELFF; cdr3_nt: TGCAGTGCTAGTTCTTACGCGACTGCAAACACCGGGGAGCTGTTTTTT
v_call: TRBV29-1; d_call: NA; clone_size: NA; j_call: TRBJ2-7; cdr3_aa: CSVRQPDHPYEQYF; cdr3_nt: TGCAGCGTGCGACAGCCGGACCACCCCTACGAGCAGTACTTC
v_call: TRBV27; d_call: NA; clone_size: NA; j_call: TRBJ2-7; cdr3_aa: CASSPRDTTSRGYEQYF; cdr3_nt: TGTGCCAGCAGTCCCCGGGACACTACCTCGCGCGGCTACGAGCAGTACTTC
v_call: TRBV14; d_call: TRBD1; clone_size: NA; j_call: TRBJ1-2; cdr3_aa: CASSQGDRTYGYTF; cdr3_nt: TGTGCCAGCAGCCAAGGGGACAGAACCTATGGCTACACCTTC
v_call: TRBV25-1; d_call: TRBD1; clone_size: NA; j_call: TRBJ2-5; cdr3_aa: CATQTPTGAQTQYF; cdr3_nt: TGTGCCACCCAGACCCCGACAGGGGCCCAAACCCAGTACTTC
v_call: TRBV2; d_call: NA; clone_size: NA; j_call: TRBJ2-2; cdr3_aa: CAIPSRERSSPGELFF; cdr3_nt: TGTGCCATCCCGTCACGAGAGCGGTCGAGTCCAGGGGAGCTGTTTTTT
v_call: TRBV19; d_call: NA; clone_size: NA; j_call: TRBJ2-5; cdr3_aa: CASRRGRAQETQYF; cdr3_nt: TGTGCCAGTCGGCGGGGAAGGGCCCAAGAGACCCAGTACTTC
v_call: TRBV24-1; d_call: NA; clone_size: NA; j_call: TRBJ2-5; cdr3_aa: CATSDGGVETQYF; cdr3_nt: TGTGCCACCAGTGATGGAGGCGTAGAGACCCAGTACTTC
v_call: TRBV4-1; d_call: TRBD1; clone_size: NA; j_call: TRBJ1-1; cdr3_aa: CASRPTGGRRTEAFF; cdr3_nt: TGCGCCAGCAGGCCTACAGGGGGCCGAAGGACTGAAGCTTTCTTT
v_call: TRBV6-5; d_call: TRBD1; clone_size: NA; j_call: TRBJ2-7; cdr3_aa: CASSYSRDRGGEQYF; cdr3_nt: TGTGCCAGCAGTTACTCTCGGGACAGGGGCGGGGAGCAGTACTTC
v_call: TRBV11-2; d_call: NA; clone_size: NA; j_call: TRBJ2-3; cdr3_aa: CASSSGLEIDTQYF; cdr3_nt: TGTGCCAGCAGCTCCGGACTTGAGATTGATACGCAGTATTTT
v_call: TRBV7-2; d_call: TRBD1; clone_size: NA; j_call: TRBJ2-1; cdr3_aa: CASSPAAGGLDNEQFF; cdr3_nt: TGTGCCAGCAGCCCAGCTGCAGGGGGCTTAGACAATGAGCAGTTCTTC
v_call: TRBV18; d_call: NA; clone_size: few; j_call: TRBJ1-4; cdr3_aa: CASSLEGGEKLFF; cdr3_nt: TGTGCCAGCTCCCTTGAAGGGGGAGAAAAACTGTTTTTT
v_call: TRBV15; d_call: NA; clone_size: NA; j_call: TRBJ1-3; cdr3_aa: CATSAGDSGNTIYF; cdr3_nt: TGTGCCACCAGCGCCGGTGACTCTGGAAACACCATATATTTT
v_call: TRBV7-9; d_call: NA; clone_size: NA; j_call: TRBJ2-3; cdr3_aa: CASSLLLADTQYF; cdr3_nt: TGTGCCAGCAGCCTTCTCCTCGCAGATACGCAGTATTTT
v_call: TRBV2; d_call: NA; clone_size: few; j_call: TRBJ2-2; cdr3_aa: CASNPSPSPTGELFF; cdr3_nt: TGTGCCAGCAATCCGTCGCCTAGCCCCACCGGGGAGCTGTTTTTT
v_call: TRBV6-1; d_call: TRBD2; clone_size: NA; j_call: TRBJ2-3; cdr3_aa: CASSVSPSGRAGDTQYF; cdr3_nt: TGTGCCAGCAGTGTGAGCCCAAGCGGGAGGGCCGGAGATACGCAGTATTTT
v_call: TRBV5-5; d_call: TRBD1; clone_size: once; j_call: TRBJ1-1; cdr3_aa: CASSFWDRANTEAFF; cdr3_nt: TGTGCCAGCAGCTTTTGGGACAGAGCGAACACTGAAGCTTTCTTT
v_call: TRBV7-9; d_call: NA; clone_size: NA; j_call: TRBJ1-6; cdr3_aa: CASSQAYNSPLHF; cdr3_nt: TGTGCCAGCAGCCAAGCTTATAATTCACCCCTCCACTTT
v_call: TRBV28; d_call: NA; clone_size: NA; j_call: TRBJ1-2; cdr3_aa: CASSLWDLLYGYTF; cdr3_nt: TGTGCCAGCAGTTTATGGGACTTACTCTATGGCTACACCTTC
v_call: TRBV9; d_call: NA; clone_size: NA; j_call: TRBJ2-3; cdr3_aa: CASSPGTTDTQYF; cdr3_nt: TGTGCCAGCAGCCCGGGAACCACAGATACGCAGTATTTT
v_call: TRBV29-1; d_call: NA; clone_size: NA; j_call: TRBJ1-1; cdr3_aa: CSVSPRLSTEAFF; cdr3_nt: TGCAGCGTATCCCCCCGGTTGAGCACTGAAGCTTTCTTT
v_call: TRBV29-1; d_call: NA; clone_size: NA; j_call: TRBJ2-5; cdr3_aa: CSVEPGLETQYF; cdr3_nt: TGCAGCGTTGAGCCGGGTCTGGAGACCCAGTACTTC
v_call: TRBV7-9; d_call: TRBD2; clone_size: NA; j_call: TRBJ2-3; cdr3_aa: CASSLTREGQDTQYF; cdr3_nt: TGTGCCAGCAGCTTAACGCGGGAGGGCCAGGATACGCAGTATTTT
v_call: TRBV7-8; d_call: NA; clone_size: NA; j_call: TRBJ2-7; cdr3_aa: CASSSPSVLPYEQYF; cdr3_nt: TGTGCCAGCAGCTCCCCGAGCGTACTACCCTACGAGCAGTACTTC
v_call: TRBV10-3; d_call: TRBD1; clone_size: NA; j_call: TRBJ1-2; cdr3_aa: CAISPRTGGIYGYTF; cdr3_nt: TGTGCCATCAGTCCCCGGACAGGGGGAATTTATGGCTACACCTTC
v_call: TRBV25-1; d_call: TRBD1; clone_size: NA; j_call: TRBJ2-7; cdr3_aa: CASSVPQGAPPYEQYF; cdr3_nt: TGTGCCAGCAGTGTCCCACAGGGGGCTCCCCCCTACGAGCAGTACTTC
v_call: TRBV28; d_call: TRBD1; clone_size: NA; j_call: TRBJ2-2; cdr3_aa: CASSFGDRVNTGELFF; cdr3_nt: TGTGCCAGCAGTTTCGGGGACAGGGTAAACACCGGGGAGCTGTTTTTT
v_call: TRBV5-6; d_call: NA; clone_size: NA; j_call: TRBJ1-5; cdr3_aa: CASSFGGAGGNQPQHF; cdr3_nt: TGTGCCAGCAGCTTCGGGGGGGCTGGGGGCAATCAGCCCCAGCATTTT
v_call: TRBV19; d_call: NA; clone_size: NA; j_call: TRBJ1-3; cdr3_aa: CASSWASSGNTIYF; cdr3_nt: TGTGCCAGTAGTTGGGCCAGCTCTGGAAACACCATATATTTT
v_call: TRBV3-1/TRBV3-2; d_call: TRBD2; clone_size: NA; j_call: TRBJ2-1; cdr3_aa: CASSQSRTSGRVNEQFF; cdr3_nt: TGTGCCAGCAGCCAGAGTAGGACTAGCGGGAGGGTCAATGAGCAGTTCTTC
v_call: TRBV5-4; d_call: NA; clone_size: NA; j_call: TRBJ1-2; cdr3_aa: CASSTPGENYYGYTF; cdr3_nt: TGTGCCAGCAGCACTCCGGGGGAGAATTACTATGGCTACACCTTC
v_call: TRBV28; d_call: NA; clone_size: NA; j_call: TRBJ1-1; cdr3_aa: CVIRGGKFDTEAFF; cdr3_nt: TGTGTTATACGAGGGGGAAAGTTCGACACTGAAGCTTTCTTT
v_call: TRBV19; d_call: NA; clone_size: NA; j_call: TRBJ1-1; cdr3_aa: CASSLRTGTGEAFF; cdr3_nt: TGTGCCAGTAGTCTCCGAACAGGGACCGGTGAAGCTTTCTTT
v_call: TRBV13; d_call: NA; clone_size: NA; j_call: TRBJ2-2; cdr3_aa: CASSLGLNTGELFF; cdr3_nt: TGTGCCAGCAGCTTAGGACTCAACACCGGGGAGCTGTTTTTT
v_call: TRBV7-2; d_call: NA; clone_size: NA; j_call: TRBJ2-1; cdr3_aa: CASTPREFSYNEQFF; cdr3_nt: TGTGCCAGCACCCCTCGGGAGTTTTCCTACAATGAGCAGTTCTTC
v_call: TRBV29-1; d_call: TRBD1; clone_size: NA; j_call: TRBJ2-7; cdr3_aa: CSVEVRQGSYEQYF; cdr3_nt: TGCAGCGTTGAAGTAAGACAGGGCTCCTACGAGCAGTACTTC